What follows are 14 T cell receptor beta chains derived from one specimen sequenced in a study of identical twins. TCRdb processed the 5' RACE reads anew with MiXCR; each CDR3 protein has one entry. The table shows more than 1.5 million distinct CDR3 sequences, with less than 40% occurring only once. Sequencing used cord blood. These receptors were obtained from a newborn girl in good health.

This clonotype was picked up a small number of times. This chain joins TRBV7-2 and TRBJ1-4; maybe TRBD1 (6 bases). The V end was cut by 5 bases, the J end by 0 bases, with 19 bases between. CDR3 length: 18 residues. Germline V gene sequence: CDR1 SGHTA, CDR2 FQGNSA. The CDR3 loop is CASSLEGTHRATNEKLFF. The CDR3 nucleotides read TGTGCCAGCAGCCTAGAAGGGACACATCGCGCAACTAATGAAAAACTGTTTTTT.

The J gene is TRBJ2-5, the V gene TRBV20-1; D call uncertain. Between the trimmed V and J ends, which lost 2 bases and 3 bases, there was a span of 10 bases. CDR3 length: 13 amino acids. Germline CDR1 reads DFQATT; CDR2 reads SNEGSKA (reference sequence). As DNA, the CDR3 is TGCAGTGCTAGATTCCCAGGAAAAGAGACCCAGTACTTC. As protein: CSARFPGKETQYF.

The table lists this clonotype with a few counts. The chain carries TRBV20-1 and TRBJ2-1; the D gene is possibly TRBD2 (5 bases). V shed 4 bases and J shed 8 bases, with 21 bases lying between them. Germline values: CDR1 DFQATT, CDR2 SNEGSKA (reference sequence). CDR3 size: 15 residues. CDR3 sequence: CSATHPGRRSYEQFF. DNA for the CDR3: TGCAGTGCTACTCATCCGGGAAGAAGGTCATATGAGCAGTTCTTC.

The genes are TRBV6-2 or TRBV6-3 and TRBJ2-5; 11 positions agree with TRBD1. The junction had 17 bases not matched to a gene; V was cut back by 0 bases and J by 11 bases. Looked up from germline, CDR1 is MNHEY and CDR2 is SVGEGT. The CDR3 is 18 residues long. This CDR3 reads CASSYSRGQGANGFRQYF. CDR3 nucleotides: TGTGCCAGCAGTTACTCCCGTGGACAGGGGGCGAACGGTTTTCGTCAGTACTTC.

The sample holds many counts of this clonotype. This chain connects TRBV10-3 to TRBJ2-4; 11 bases map to TRBD1. Germline CDR1 and CDR2: ENHRY and SYGVKD. CDR3 length: 15 amino acids. V lost 3 bases and J lost 7; bases outside the gene matches: 5. This CDR3 reads CAISERGTGGNIQYF. CDR3 bases: TGTGCCATCAGTGAAAGGGGGACAGGGGGTAACATTCAGTACTTC.

V usage is TRBV7-2 and J usage is TRBJ1-2; D is possibly TRBD1 (5 bases). Trimming shortened V by 3 bases and J by 3 bases, and 11 bases separated the two germline ends. Looked up from germline, CDR1 is SGHTA and CDR2 is FQGNSA. This CDR3 is built from 14 residues. The CDR3 sequence is CASSFAGHYYGYTF. For the CDR3, the DNA is TGTGCCAGCAGCTTTGCAGGACACTACTATGGCTACACCTTC.

V usage is TRBV7-2 and J usage is TRBJ2-2; 7 bases map to TRBD2. In germline, CDR1 is SGHTA, CDR2 FQGNSA. V lost 5 bases to trimming and J lost 3 bases; unmatched junction nucleotides: 9. This CDR3 comprises 16 residues. CDR3 in amino acids: CASSNQRLAYTGELFF. CDR3 DNA: TGTGCCAGCAGCAACCAGCGACTAGCCTACACCGGGGAGCTGTTTTTT.

This sequence joins TRBV20-1 and TRBJ1-3; no firm D call. The CDR3 sequence is 13 residues long. Between the trimmed V and J ends, which lost 6 bases and 4 bases, there was a span of 13 bases. The V gene's germline CDR1 is DFQATT and CDR2 SNEGSKA (reference sequence). The CDR3 DNA is TGCAGTGCCAGCGGCGTCTCGGGAAACACCATATATTTT. Amino acids: CSASGVSGNTIYF.

The table lists this clonotype with a count of one. Possible read error: a much larger clone is one base away. This sequence joins TRBV29-1 and TRBJ2-7, with TRBD1 matching 7 bases. The CDR3 runs to 12 residues. The J segment lost 2 bases and the V segment lost 6 bases, leaving 4 bases of the junction unmatched. Germline V gene data show CDR1 as SQVTM and CDR2 as ANQGSEA. The CDR3 DNA is TGCAGCGTCCGGGACAGCACCTACGAGCAGTACTTC. Its protein is CSVRDSTYEQYF.

J is TRBJ1-4 and V is TRBV2, with 8 bases matching TRBD1. In germline, CDR1 is SNHLY, CDR2 FYNNEI. The CDR3 contains 17 residues. V dropped 4 bases and J dropped 2; count of bases not matched to a gene: 9. The CDR3 coding sequence is TGTGCCAGCAGTGGGACAGGGCGCTTTTGGACTAATGAAAAACTGTTTTTT. This gives the protein CASSGTGRFWTNEKLFF.

The V call is TRBV7-9, the J call TRBJ2-1, with D uncertain. V lost 4 bases and J 8 bases, leaving 15 bases between the germline ends. From germline, CDR1 is SEHNR and CDR2 FQNEAQ (reference sequence). The CDR3 consists of 14 residues. The CDR3 DNA is TGTGCCAGCAGCTCTAAGGCGGTTACAGATGAGCAGTTCTTC. Amino acid sequence: CASSSKAVTDEQFF.

CDR3 region: CASSDSWRSSYNEQYF. CDR3 coding DNA: TGTGCCAGCAGTGACTCGTGGCGTAGCTCCTACAATGAGCAGTACTTC. The V gene is TRBV6-4, the J gene TRBJ2-1; no firm D call. With the DNA end fitting TRBJ2-7 better, the J assignment may be wrong. The CDR3 runs 16 residues. The V gene's germline CDR1 is MRHNA and CDR2 SNTAGT.

This clonotype was observed a handful of times. The rearrangement links TRBV11-2 to TRBJ1-4, with 10 nucleotides matching TRBD1. In germline, CDR1 is SGHAT, CDR2 FQNNGV. This CDR3 region has 16 residues. Trimming cost V 2 bases and J 6 bases; bases outside gene matches: 6. CDR3 in amino acids: CASSLYPGTGDEKLFF. In DNA, the CDR3 is TGTGCCAGCAGCTTATACCCCGGGACAGGGGATGAAAAACTGTTTTTT.

At least ten counts were recorded for this clonotype. The V and J genes are TRBV4-1 and TRBJ2-4, with 7 bases matching TRBD1. The V gene's germline CDR1 is MGHRA and CDR2 YSYEKL. V was pared by 0 bases and J by 6 bases, with 11 bases of the junction left unmatched. This CDR3 has 17 residues. The CDR3 region has the DNA TGCGCCAGCAGCCAAGATATAGGGACAGCGAAGGGAAACATTCAGTACTTC. It yields the protein CASSQDIGTAKGNIQYF.